The present TCR beta chain was sequenced within a study of regulatory T cells in long-lasting Graves disease. In this sample, this clonotype turned up many times. Time point reported: persistent/refractory GD, antithyroid drugs over 5 years with positive TRAb. The authors made the TCR library using RNA they extracted from PBMCs. In building TCR beta libraries, iRepertoire HTBI primers were used together with Arm-PCR of CDR3 regions. TCRdb re-called the multiplex PCR reads through MiXCR, storing one row per CDR3 protein. The table records about 290,000 distinct CDR3 sequences, roughly a fifth of them present only once. This sample comprised peripheral blood mononuclear cells (PBMCs), obtained when the disease was refractory, from a patient treated with antithyroid drugs. This TCR derives from a female donor with Graves disease.

The CDR3 nucleotides are TGTGCCAGCAGCAGGACTAGCGCCTACGAGCAGTACTTC. Encoded protein: CASSRTSAYEQYF. V and J are TRBV7-2 and TRBJ2-7, with 9 bases that match TRBD2. V shed 5 bases and J 2 bases; nucleotides not matched to a gene: 1. This CDR3 comprises 13 residues. CDR1 and CDR2 from the germline V gene are SGHTA and FQGNSA.